The sequence of this T cell receptor beta chain was determined in a study of blood T cell repertoires in COVID-19. Across the whole study: Sites in the United States, Italy and Spain provided acute and convalescent COVID-19 samples. Sample material is recorded as cDNA or gDNA derived from T cells, B-cell-depleted T cells, or PBMCs.

CDR1 and CDR2 (germline): MNHEY, SVGAGI. Losses at the gene ends were 4 bases for V and 4 bases for J; bases not matched to a gene: 7. The CDR3 has 16 amino acids. Authors' processing steps: Amplifying reference gene primers gave estimates of nucleated cell counts. Libraries were prepared by immunoSEQ multiplex PCR; TCRdb keeps only in-frame clonotypes and omits some of them. The V and J calls and clone size were taken over from that table, and D and trimming were inferred from the DNA. The sample comprises about 200,000 clones, about 85% of which are singletons, and 10% to 13% rests with the top ten.

The specimen was peripheral blood. The gene calls are TRBV6-5 and TRBJ1-3; 10 positions match TRBD1. This sequence was found in a woman aged 45-65 years with COVID-19, enrolled during active disease. This CDR3 reads CASSSRQGARGNTIYF. CDR3 bases: TGTGCCAGCAGTTCAAGACAGGGGGCCAGAGGAAACACCATATATTTT.